The clone carrying this T cell receptor beta chain has only a few counts. What it binds is unknown. Reverse transcription of all isolated RNA meant that expressed TCRB transcripts were sequenced. Profiling relied on immunoSEQ multiplex PCR, and the TCRdb table lists in-frame clones only, not all of them. Altogether a few hundred thousand clones are present, around an eighth being singletons, with the ten largest covering about 0.01%. The data stem from a study of beta chain features in type 1 diabetes. The CDR3 has 14 residues. Trimming took 2 bases from V and 2 from J, leaving 12 bases between them. The germline CDR1 and CDR2 sequences are GTSNPN and SVGIG (reference sequence). Study observations and caveats: A moderate, significant TCRB CDR3 shortening appeared in type 1 diabetes across four CD4+ subsets. Compared with healthy donors, patients appeared to share more similar naive, central memory and regulatory TCRB repertoires.

This rearrangement joins TRBV30 to TRBJ1-2, with no clear D. Sequenced material: naive CD4+ T cells from blood. The source is a woman younger than 35 with type 1 diabetes. The CDR3 here is CAWSRYSGNYGYTF. DNA for the CDR3: TGTGCCTGGAGTCGCTACAGTGGGAACTATGGCTACACCTTC.